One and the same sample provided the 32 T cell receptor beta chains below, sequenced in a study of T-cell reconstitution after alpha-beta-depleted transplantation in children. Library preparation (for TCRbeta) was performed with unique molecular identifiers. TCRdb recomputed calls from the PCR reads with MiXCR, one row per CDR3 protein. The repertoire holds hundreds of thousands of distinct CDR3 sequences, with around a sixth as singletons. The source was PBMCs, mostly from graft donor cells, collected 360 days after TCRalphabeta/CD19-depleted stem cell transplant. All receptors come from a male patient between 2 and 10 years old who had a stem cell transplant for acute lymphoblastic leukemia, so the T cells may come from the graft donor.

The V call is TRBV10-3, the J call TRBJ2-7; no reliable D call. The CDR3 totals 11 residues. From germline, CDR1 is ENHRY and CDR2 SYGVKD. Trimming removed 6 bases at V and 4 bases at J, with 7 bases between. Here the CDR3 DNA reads TGTGCCATCAGAGACGGTTACGAGCAGTACTTC. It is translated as CAIRDGYEQYF.

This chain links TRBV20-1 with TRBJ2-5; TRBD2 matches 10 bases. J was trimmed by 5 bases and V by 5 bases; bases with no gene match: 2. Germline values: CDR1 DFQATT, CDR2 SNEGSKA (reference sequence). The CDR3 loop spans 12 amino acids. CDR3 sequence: CSAATSGETQYF. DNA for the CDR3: TGCAGTGCTGCGACTAGCGGGGAGACCCAGTACTTC.

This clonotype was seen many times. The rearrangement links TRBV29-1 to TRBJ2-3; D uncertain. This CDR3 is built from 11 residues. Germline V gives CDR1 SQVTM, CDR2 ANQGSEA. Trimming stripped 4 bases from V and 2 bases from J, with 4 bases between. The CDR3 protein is CSVGATDTQYF. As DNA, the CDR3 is TGCAGCGTTGGTGCCACAGATACGCAGTATTTT.

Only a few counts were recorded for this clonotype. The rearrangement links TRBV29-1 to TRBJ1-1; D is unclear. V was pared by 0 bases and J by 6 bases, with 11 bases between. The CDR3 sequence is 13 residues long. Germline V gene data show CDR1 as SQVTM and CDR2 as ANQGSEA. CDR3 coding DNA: TGCAGCGTTGAAGATGTTGGCCGGCCTGAAGCTTTCTTT. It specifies CSVEDVGRPEAFF.

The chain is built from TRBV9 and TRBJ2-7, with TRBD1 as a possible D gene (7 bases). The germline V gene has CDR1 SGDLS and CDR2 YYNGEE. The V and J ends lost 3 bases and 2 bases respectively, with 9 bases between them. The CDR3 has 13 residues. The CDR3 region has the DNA TGTGCCAGCAGCGCAGGGGGGCCCTACGAGCAGTACTTC. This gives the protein CASSAGGPYEQYF.

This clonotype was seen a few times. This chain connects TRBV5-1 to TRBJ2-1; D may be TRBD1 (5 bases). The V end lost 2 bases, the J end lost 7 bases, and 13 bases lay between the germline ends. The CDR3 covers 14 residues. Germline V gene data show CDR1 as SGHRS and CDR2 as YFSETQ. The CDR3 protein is CASSFEDQGNEQFF. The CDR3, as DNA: TGCGCCAGCAGCTTCGAAGACCAGGGTAATGAGCAGTTCTTC.

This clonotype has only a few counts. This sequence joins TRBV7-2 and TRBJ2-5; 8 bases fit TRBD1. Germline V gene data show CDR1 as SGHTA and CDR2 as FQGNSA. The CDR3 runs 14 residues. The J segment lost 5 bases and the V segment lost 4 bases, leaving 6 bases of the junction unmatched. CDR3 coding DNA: TGTGCCAGCAGCTCAAGGACAGGGTGGGAGACCCAGTACTTC. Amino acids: CASSSRTGWETQYF.

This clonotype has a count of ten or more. Here the CDR3 DNA reads TGCGCCAGCAGTGAGTCGATAGGACAGGGTTTCGATGAGCAGTTCTTC. Residues: CASSESIGQGFDEQFF. The chain uses TRBV10-1 and TRBJ2-1; TRBD1 matches 8 bases. V shed 0 bases, J shed 8 bases, and the junction held 9 bases outside the gene matches. CDR3 length: 16 residues. Germline loops: CDR1 WNHNN, CDR2 SYGVQD (reference sequence).

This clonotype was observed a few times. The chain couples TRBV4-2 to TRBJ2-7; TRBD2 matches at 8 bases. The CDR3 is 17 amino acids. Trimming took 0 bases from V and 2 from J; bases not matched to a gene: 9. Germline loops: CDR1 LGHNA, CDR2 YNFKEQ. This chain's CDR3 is CASSQEPLAGTPYEQYF. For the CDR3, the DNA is TGTGCCAGCAGCCAAGAGCCCTTAGCGGGGACCCCCTACGAGCAGTACTTC.

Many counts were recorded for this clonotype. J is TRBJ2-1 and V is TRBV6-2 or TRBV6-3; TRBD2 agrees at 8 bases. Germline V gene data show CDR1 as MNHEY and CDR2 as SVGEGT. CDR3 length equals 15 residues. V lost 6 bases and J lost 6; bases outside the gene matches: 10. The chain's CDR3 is CASSKNPSGGNEQFF. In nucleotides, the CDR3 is TGTGCCAGCAGCAAAAACCCCAGCGGGGGCAATGAGCAGTTCTTC.

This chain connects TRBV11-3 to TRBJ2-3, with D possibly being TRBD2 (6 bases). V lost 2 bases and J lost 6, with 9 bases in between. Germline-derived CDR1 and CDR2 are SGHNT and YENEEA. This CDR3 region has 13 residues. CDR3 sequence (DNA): TGTGCCAGCAGCTTACGGGAGACGGATACGCAGTATTTT. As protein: CASSLRETDTQYF.

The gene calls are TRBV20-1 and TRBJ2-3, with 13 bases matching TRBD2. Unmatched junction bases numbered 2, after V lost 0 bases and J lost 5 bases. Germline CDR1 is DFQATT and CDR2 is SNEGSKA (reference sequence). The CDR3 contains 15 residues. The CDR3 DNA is TGCAGTGCTAGAGATACTAGCGGGGGGGGAGATACGCAGTATTTT. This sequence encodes CSARDTSGGGDTQYF.

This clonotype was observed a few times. CDR3 DNA sequence: TGTGCCAGCAGTGAAGAGGGCAGGGGGCCCTACAATGAGCAGTTCTTC. Protein product: CASSEEGRGPYNEQFF. The chain couples TRBV6-1 to TRBJ2-1; 8 positions match TRBD1. With 1 base clipped from V and 2 bases from J, the junction kept 4 bases outside the gene matches. Germline assignment: CDR1 MNHNS and CDR2 SASEGT. There are 16 residues in the CDR3.

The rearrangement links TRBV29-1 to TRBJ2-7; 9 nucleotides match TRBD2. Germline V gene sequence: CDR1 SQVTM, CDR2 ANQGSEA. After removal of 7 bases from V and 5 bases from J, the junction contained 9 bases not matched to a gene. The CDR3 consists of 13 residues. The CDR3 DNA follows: TGCAGCGGGACCCGGGCGGGGGGGGACGAGCAGTACTTC. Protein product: CSGTRAGGDEQYF.

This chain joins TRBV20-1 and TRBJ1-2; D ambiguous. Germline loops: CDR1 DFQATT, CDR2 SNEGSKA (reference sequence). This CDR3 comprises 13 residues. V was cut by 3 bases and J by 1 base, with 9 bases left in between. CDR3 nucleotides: TGCAGTGCTAGTAGCGGGGTTAACTATGGCTACACCTTC. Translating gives CSASSGVNYGYTF.

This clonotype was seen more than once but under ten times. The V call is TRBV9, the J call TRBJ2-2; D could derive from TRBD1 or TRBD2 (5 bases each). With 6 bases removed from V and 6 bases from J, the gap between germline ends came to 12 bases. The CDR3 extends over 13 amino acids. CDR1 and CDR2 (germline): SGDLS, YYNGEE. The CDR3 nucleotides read TGTGCCAGCACTAAAGGGGACCCCGGGGAGCTGTTTTTT. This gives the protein CASTKGDPGELFF.

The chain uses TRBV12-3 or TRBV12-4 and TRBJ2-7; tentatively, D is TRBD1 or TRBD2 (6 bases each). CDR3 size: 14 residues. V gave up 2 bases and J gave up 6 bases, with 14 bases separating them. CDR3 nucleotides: TGTGCCAGCAGTTTACGGTGGAGGGGGGTCGAGCAGTACTTC. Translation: CASSLRWRGVEQYF.

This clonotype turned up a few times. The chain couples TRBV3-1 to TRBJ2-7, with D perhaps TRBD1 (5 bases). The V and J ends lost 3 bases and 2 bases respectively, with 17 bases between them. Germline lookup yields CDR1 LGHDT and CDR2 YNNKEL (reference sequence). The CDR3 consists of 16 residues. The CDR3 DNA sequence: TGTGCCAGCAGCCATGATTTTGGACATCTCCCCTACGAGCAGTACTTC. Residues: CASSHDFGHLPYEQYF.

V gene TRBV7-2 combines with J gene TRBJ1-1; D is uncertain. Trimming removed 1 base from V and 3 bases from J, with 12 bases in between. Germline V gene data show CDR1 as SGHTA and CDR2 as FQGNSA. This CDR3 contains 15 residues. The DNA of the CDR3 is TGTGCCAGCAGCTTAGTCGGCCTCTCGGACACTGAAGCTTTCTTT. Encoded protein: CASSLVGLSDTEAFF.

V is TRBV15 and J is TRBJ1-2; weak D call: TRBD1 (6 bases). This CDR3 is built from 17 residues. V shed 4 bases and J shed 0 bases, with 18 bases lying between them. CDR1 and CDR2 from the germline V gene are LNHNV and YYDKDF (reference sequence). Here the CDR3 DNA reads TGTGCCACCAGCACAAGGCTCCGGGACACGACTAACTATGGCTACACCTTC. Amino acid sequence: CATSTRLRDTTNYGYTF.

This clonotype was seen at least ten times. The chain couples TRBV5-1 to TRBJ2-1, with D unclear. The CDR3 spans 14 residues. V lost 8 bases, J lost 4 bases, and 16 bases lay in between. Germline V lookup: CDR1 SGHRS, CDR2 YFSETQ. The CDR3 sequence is CASSLLYSYNEQFF. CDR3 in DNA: TGCGCCAGTAGTTTACTGTACAGTTACAATGAGCAGTTCTTC.

The CDR3 is CASSYMGLPRTDTQYF. The CDR3 coding sequence is TGTGCCAGCAGTTACATGGGACTACCGAGGACAGATACGCAGTATTTT. The chain recombines TRBV6-5 with TRBJ2-3, with TRBD2 matching over 7 bases. V shed 2 bases, J shed 3 bases, and the junction held 8 bases outside the gene matches. The CDR3 extends over 16 amino acids. Germline V gene lookup returns CDR1 MNHEY and CDR2 SVGAGI.

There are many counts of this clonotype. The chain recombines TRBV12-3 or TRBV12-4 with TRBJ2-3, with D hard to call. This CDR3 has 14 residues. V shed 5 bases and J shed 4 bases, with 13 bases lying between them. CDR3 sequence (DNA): TGTGCCAGCAGTCCTCTCCTTTTCGCAGATACGCAGTATTTT. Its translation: CASSPLLFADTQYF.

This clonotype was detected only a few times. CDR3 in DNA: TGTGCCAGCGAAAGTTGGACAGGGTCTCGCTCCTACGAGCAGTACTTC. This encodes CASESWTGSRSYEQYF. This sequence joins TRBV28 and TRBJ2-7; TRBD1 matches at 8 bases. Trimming removed 8 bases from V and 0 bases from J; junction bases left unmatched: 12. CDR1 is MDHEN, CDR2 SYDVKM, per germline. CDR3 length: 16 amino acids.

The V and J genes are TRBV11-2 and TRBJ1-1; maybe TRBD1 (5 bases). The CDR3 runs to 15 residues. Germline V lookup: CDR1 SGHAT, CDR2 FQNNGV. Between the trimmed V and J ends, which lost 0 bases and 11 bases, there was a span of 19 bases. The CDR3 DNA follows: TGTGCCAGCAGCTTAGATCCGCAGGGACCGTACTCTGCTTTCTTT. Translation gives CASSLDPQGPYSAFF.

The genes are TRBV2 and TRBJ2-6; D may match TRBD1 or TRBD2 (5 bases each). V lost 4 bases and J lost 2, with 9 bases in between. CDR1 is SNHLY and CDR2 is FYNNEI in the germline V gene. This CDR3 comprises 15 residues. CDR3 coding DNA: TGTGCCAGCAGTGGCCGGGACGCTGGGGCCAACGTCCTGACTTTC. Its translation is CASSGRDAGANVLTF.

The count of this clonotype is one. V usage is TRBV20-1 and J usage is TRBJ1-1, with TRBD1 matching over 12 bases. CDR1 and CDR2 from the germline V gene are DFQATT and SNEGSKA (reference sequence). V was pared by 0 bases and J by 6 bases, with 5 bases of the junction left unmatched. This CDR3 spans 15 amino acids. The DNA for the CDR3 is TGCAGTGCTAGAGACCCGGGACAGGGGGCCTCTGAAGCTTTCTTT. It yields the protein CSARDPGQGASEAFF.

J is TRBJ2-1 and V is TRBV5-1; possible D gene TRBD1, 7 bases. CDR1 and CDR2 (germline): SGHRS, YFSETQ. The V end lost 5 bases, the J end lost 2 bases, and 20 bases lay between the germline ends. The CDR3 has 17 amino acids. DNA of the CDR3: TGCGCCAGCAGACCCCGACAGGGTAGCGGTGCCTACAATGAGCAGTTCTTC. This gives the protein CASRPRQGSGAYNEQFF.

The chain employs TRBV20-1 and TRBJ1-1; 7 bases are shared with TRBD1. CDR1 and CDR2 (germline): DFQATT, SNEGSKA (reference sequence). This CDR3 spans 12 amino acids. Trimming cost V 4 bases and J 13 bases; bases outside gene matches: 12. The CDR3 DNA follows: TGCAGTGCTAAAACAGGGGACCGAGGTTATTTCTTT. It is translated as CSAKTGDRGYFF.

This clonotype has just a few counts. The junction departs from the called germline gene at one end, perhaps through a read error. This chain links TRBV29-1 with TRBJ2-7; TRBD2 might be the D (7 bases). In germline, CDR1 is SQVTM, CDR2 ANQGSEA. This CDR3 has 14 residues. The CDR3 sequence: CSVEDRGGSNEQYF. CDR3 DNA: TGCAGCGTTGAAGATCGCGGGGGCTCCAACGAGCAGTACTTC.

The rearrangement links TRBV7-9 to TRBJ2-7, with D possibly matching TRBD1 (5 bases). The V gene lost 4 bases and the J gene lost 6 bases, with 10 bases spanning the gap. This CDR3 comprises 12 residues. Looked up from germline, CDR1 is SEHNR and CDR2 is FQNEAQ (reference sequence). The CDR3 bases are TGTGCCAGCAGCTCAGGGTTCACCGAGCAGTACTTC. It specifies CASSSGFTEQYF.

CDR3 protein: CASSSSRTGGWETQYF. In DNA form, the CDR3 reads TGCGCCAGCAGCTCCTCCAGGACAGGGGGCTGGGAGACCCAGTACTTC. This rearrangement joins TRBV5-1 to TRBJ2-5; 11 bases fit TRBD1. This CDR3 is built from 16 residues. The V and J ends lost 3 bases and 5 bases, in that order; junction bases with no gene match: 9. CDR1 and CDR2 from the germline V gene are SGHRS and YFSETQ.